The subject of this entry is one T cell receptor beta chain. Antigen specificity is unknown. The junction differs from germline at one of its ends, possibly a read error. This entry is derived from a study of identical twins. The CDR3 consists of 16 residues. TCRdb passed the 5' RACE reads through MiXCR, listing each CDR3 protein once. The sample has about 460,000 distinct CDR3 sequences; 13% to 15% are singletons. Overall study findings and caveats: Zero-insertion analyses could be partly confounded by invariant MAIT and iNKT cells.

These data were likewise used in another study, on yellow fever vaccine responses in identical twins.

Sequencing used CD4+ T cells sorted from blood. The sequence derives from a woman younger than 30 in good health. V gene TRBV12-3 or TRBV12-4 combines with J gene TRBJ2-1, with D possibly being TRBD1 (6 bases). CDR3 in amino acids: CARSSRGQPSGNEQFF. The CDR3 DNA reads TGTGCCAGAAGTTCACGAGGACAGCCCTCAGGGAATGAGCAGTTCTTC.